These 11 T cell receptor beta chains came from one sample sequenced in a study of blood T cells in healthy people across ages. Through a sample-barcoded 5' primer and a J-beta primer mix, a second PCR was run for roughly 7 to 11 cycles. TCRdb called the 5' RACE reads again in MiXCR, with one record for every CDR3 protein. The sample includes about 1.5 million distinct CDR3 sequences, roughly 43% seen only once; the top ten take about 4%. Sequencing was performed on blood. Receptor source: a young woman in good health.

Points on this clonotype: This may arise from a read error, as a much more abundant clone is one base away. J is TRBJ2-7 and V is TRBV5-6; no reliable D call. The CDR3 has 15 amino acids. Germline CDR1 and CDR2: SGHDT and YYEEEE. V lost 1 base and J 2 bases, leaving 13 bases between the germline ends. CDR3 protein: CASSLIPTVAYEQYF. The CDR3 DNA reads as TGTGCCAGCAGCTTGATCCCAACCGTCGCCTACGAGCAGTACTTC.

The chain recombines TRBV4-2 with TRBJ2-6; no firm D call. The germline V and J ends were trimmed by 0 bases and 0 bases, with 9 bases remaining between them. Germline V gives CDR1 LGHNA, CDR2 YNFKEQ. The CDR3 extends over 17 amino acids. The CDR3 loop is CASSQDGEISGANVLTF. DNA of the CDR3: TGTGCCAGCAGCCAAGATGGGGAAATCTCTGGGGCCAACGTCCTGACTTTC.

The chain couples TRBV24-1 to TRBJ2-5; 10 nucleotides match TRBD2. In germline, CDR1 is KGHDR, CDR2 SFDVKD. Germline trimming cut 4 bases from V and 11 bases from J; bases unmatched to any gene: 18. The CDR3 is 17 amino acids. CDR3 nucleotide sequence: TGTGCCACCAGTGACCGCGCAGGACTAGCGGACTACAATGAGCAGTACTTC. It codes for CATSDRAGLADYNEQYF.

The J gene is TRBJ2-1, the V gene TRBV2; 9 bases are shared with TRBD2. The DNA matches TRBJ2-7 better at its end, which makes the J call doubtful. The CDR3 spans 14 residues. Germline CDR1 reads SNHLY; CDR2 reads FYNNEI. CDR3 nucleotides: TGTGCCAGCAGTGTTCGGACTAGCGAGAATGAGCAGTACTTC. This translates into CASSVRTSENEQYF.

A remark on this clonotype: The junction and the germline gene differ at one end; a read error may be behind it. This chain uses TRBV7-2 with TRBJ2-3; D perhaps matches TRBD1 (6 bases). This CDR3 contains 14 residues. Germline lookup yields CDR1 SGHTA and CDR2 FQGNSA. The CDR3, as DNA: TGTGCCAGCAGCCCGAGACAGGTGTCAGAGACGCAGTATTTT. This gives the protein CASSPRQVSETQYF. The whole variable domain, filled in from reference TRBV7-2 and TRBJ2-3, reads GAGVSQSPSNKVTEKGKDVELRCDPISGHTALYWYRQSLGQGLEFLIYFQGNSAPDKSGLPSDRFSAERTGGSVSTLTIQRTQQEDSAVYLCASSPRQVSETQYFGPGTRLTVL.

This clonotype was found a few times. The chain is built from TRBV4-3 and TRBJ2-7; 11 bases align to TRBD2. J gave up 3 bases and V 3 bases, and 4 bases lay outside the gene matches. Germline lookup yields CDR1 LGHNA and CDR2 YSLEER. This CDR3 spans 15 amino acids. Here the CDR3 reads CASSQMGTSGYEQYF. CDR3 bases: TGCGCCAGCAGCCAGATGGGGACTAGCGGCTACGAGCAGTACTTC.

The gene calls are TRBV20-1 and TRBJ2-1, with D unresolved. The germline V and J ends were trimmed by 3 bases and 6 bases, with 9 bases remaining between them. CDR1 is DFQATT and CDR2 is SNEGSKA in the germline V gene (reference sequence). The CDR3 extends over 12 amino acids. CDR3 bases: TGCAGTGCTAGGGGTGGTCTCAATGAGCAGTTCTTC. Translating it yields CSARGGLNEQFF.

This chain links TRBV4-2 with TRBJ2-5; D is ambiguous. The DNA end is more similar to TRBJ2-7, so the J call may be wrong. CDR3 length: 12 amino acids. Per germline, CDR1 LGHNA and CDR2 YNFKEQ. CDR3 bases: TGTGCCAGCAGCCAAGGCCCAGCCGAGCAGTACTTC. Translation gives CASSQGPAEQYF.

Notes on this clonotype: The CDR3 does not close with the conserved phenylalanine or tryptophan, likely indicating a read error. The rearrangement uses TRBV5-1 and TRBJ1-1; D unclear. Trimming left V 4 bases short and J 0 bases short, with 7 bases between. The germline V gene encodes CDR1 SGHRS and CDR2 YFSETQ. The CDR3 sequence is 13 residues long. CDR3 protein: CASSADVNTEAFS. In nucleotides, the CDR3 is TGCGCCAGCAGCGCGGACGTGAACACTGAAGCTTTCTCT.

The rearrangement uses TRBV12-3 or TRBV12-4 and TRBJ2-3; D remains unclear. CDR3 length equals 13 residues. Trimming stripped 3 bases from V and 5 bases from J, with 9 bases between. CDR3 bases: TGTGCCAGCAGTTTTGTCTCCGAAGATACGCAGTATTTT. Protein product: CASSFVSEDTQYF.

The rearrangement links TRBV27 to TRBJ1-6; 7 bases match TRBD1. CDR1 is MNHEY, CDR2 SMNVEV, per germline (reference sequence). This CDR3 is 15 amino acids long. With V trimmed by 6 bases and J by 5 bases, 7 bases remained unmatched. The DNA of the CDR3 is TGTGCCAGCAGACAGGGGACAAAAAATAATTCACCCCTCCACTTT. Translated: CASRQGTKNNSPLHF.